Listed below are T cell receptor beta chains from one sample, sequenced in a study of T-cell memory formation after mild COVID-19. MiXCR, run by TCRdb on the 5' RACE reads, gives a single entry per CDR3 protein. The table shows hundreds of thousands of distinct CDR3 sequences, with roughly 21% occurring only once. The sequenced sample was PBMCs or a T cell subset sorted from them (not recorded which). All receptors derive from an adult woman who had mild COVID-19 (a few samples of this study predate the infection). Cell type and time point are not known. Both conserved end residues are part of each CDR3. The order of the fields is V gene, D gene, clone size, J gene, CDR3 DNA, CDR3 protein. D genes are given only for firm matches. Rows may omit the clone size; those that give it use once, few, many or a size class.

>TRBV5-6|TRBD1|.|TRBJ2-1
TGTGCCAGCAGCTCCCGCTCCGGACAGGGGTATGAGCAGTTCTTC
CASSSRSGQGYEQFF
>TRBV4-1|TRBD2|.|TRBJ2-7
TGCGCCAGCAGCCAAGTGACTAGCGGGAACTACGAGCAGTACTTC
CASSQVTSGNYEQYF
>TRBV9|TRBD2|.|TRBJ2-2
TGTGCCAGCAGCCCTCCCGAGAAGCGGGAGTTTGGGGAGCTGTTTTTT
CASSPPEKREFGELFF
>TRBV7-9|.|few|TRBJ1-2
TGTGCCAGCAGCTTAGTCCAGGGGTATGGCTACACCTTC
CASSLVQGYGYTF
>TRBV19|TRBD1|.|TRBJ2-4
TGTGCCAGCCGTTCAGGGGGATATGCCAAAAACATTCAGTACTTC
CASRSGGYAKNIQYF
>TRBV7-2|.|few|TRBJ2-7
TGTGCCAGCAGCACCCTAGCGACAGCCTACGAGCAGTACTTC
CASSTLATAYEQYF
>TRBV4-1|TRBD1|.|TRBJ2-3
TGCGCCAGCAGCCTGGCATCGACAGGGGGCTATTCAAGCACAGATACGCAGTATTTT
CASSLASTGGYSSTDTQYF
>TRBV7-2|TRBD1|.|TRBJ1-1
TGTGCCAGCAGTTACAACAGGGGTTCCACTGAAGCTTTCTTT
CASSYNRGSTEAFF
>TRBV7-2|TRBD1|many|TRBJ1-2
TGTGCCAGCAGGACAGGGGTGGGAAGCTATGGCTACACCTTC
CASRTGVGSYGYTF
>TRBV29-1|.|.|TRBJ1-1
TGCAGCGTTGGCGAGACACCAGGATGGAACACTGAAGCTTTCTTT
CSVGETPGWNTEAFF
>TRBV30|TRBD2|.|TRBJ2-1
TGTGCCTGGAGAGGCGGGAGGGGTAATTTCTTC
CAWRGGRGNFF
>TRBV4-2|TRBD2|.|TRBJ2-2
TGTGCCAGCAGCCAAGATTGGGGACTAGAGGGAAGGGTGACCGGGGAGCTGTTTTTT
CASSQDWGLEGRVTGELFF
>TRBV9|.|.|TRBJ2-2
TGTGCCAGCAGGACGGAAAACACCGGGGAGCTGTTTTTT
CASRTENTGELFF
>TRBV7-8|.|.|TRBJ1-4
TGTGCCAGCAGACCAGGGGTGGCTAATGAAAAACTGTTTTTT
CASRPGVANEKLFF
>TRBV24-1|.|.|TRBJ2-2
TGTGCCACCAGTGATCCAAGGGACGGAGACACCGGGGAGCTGTTTTTT
CATSDPRDGDTGELFF
>TRBV20-1|TRBD2|.|TRBJ2-5
TGCAGGGTGCGCGGGGGGGCTGGAGAGACCCAGTACTTC
CRVRGGAGETQYF
>TRBV30|TRBD1|few|TRBJ1-1
TGTGCCTGGAGTAGGGCCGGGACAGGAGCTTTCTTT
CAWSRAGTGAFF
>TRBV5-1|.|few|TRBJ2-5
TGCGCCAGCAGCTTGGCCCTCACGGGCCCTGTGGCGGAGACCCAGTACTTC
CASSLALTGPVAETQYF
>TRBV2|.|.|TRBJ2-5
TGTGCCGGCCAAGGAGTCCCCGAGACCCAGTACTTC
CAGQGVPETQYF
>TRBV29-1|TRBD1|.|TRBJ2-7
TGCAGCGCCGTAAAAGGGACAGCGAGATTGCCGGGCTACGAGCAGTACTTC
CSAVKGTARLPGYEQYF
>TRBV12-3/TRBV12-4|.|.|TRBJ2-3
TGTGCCAGCAGCCAAAGGAGGGAAGATACGCAGTATTTT
CASSQRREDTQYF
>TRBV29-1|.|few|TRBJ1-2
TGCAGCGTTCAAGCTGTCGGGGGCTACACCTTC
CSVQAVGGYTF
>TRBV11-2|.|few|TRBJ2-7
TGTGCCAGCAGCTCCCCTGTTGGCCCATACGAGCAGTACTTC
CASSSPVGPYEQYF
>TRBV20-1|.|.|TRBJ1-5
TGCAGTGCTAGAGACAGGGTCCAATGGGAGCCCCAGCATTTT
CSARDRVQWEPQHF
>TRBV29-1|TRBD2|.|TRBJ2-1
TGCAGCGTTGAAGATAGTGGGACTAGCGGCAATGAGCAGTTCTTC
CSVEDSGTSGNEQFF
>TRBV14|TRBD2|.|TRBJ2-5
TGTGCCAGCAGCCAATGGGCTAGCGGGAGAAAAGAGACCCAGTACTTC
CASSQWASGRKETQYF
>TRBV14|.|.|TRBJ1-6
TGTGCCAGCAGCCTTTACGGGCTGGGATCACCCCTCCACTTT
CASSLYGLGSPLHF
>TRBV10-3|.|few|TRBJ1-1
TGTGCCATCAGTGAGGGGATGAACACTGAAGCTTTCTTT
CAISEGMNTEAFF
>TRBV2|.|.|TRBJ1-5
TGTGCCAGCAGTGAAGAGGGCGCCGGCAATCAGCCCCAGCATTTT
CASSEEGAGNQPQHF
>TRBV20-1|.|.|TRBJ2-5
TGCAGTGCTAGAGAGGTGGGAGGTGGAGAGACCCAGTACTTC
CSAREVGGGETQYF
>TRBV19|.|.|TRBJ2-2
TGTGCCAGTAGTAGGTTTCAGGGCTTATATGGCACCGGGGAGCTGTTTTTT
CASSRFQGLYGTGELFF
>TRBV7-6|.|.|TRBJ1-2
TGTGCCAGCAGCCGTCAGGTCAGGGGAGTCGGCTATGGCTACACCTTC
CASSRQVRGVGYGYTF
>TRBV20-1|.|few|TRBJ1-4
TGCAGTGCTAGGCAACAGTCCGGCCTTGTGGGGAGGAACGATGAAAAACTGTTTTTT
CSARQQSGLVGRNDEKLFF
>TRBV2|.|.|TRBJ1-2
TGTGCCAGCAGGTACAGTACAGAGGCCTATGGCTACACCTTC
CASRYSTEAYGYTF
>TRBV6-6|.|.|TRBJ1-2
TGTGCCAGCAGTTACTCGATATGGGCCAGGGACGCGACCTCGAACTATGGCTACACCTTC
CASSYSIWARDATSNYGYTF
>TRBV7-6|TRBD2|.|TRBJ2-1
TGTGCCAGCAGCTTAGCTAGCGGGGTATACAATGAGCAGTTCTTC
CASSLASGVYNEQFF
>TRBV24-1|TRBD2|few|TRBJ2-1
TGTGCCACCAGTGCTACTAGCGCTTACTCCTACAATGAGCAGTTCTTC
CATSATSAYSYNEQFF
>TRBV7-3|.|.|TRBJ2-5
TGTGCCAGCAGCCGCGCCGGTCATCAAGAGACCCAGTACTTC
CASSRAGHQETQYF
>TRBV10-3|.|few|TRBJ2-1
TGTGCCATCAGGGGGACTGGTGAGCAGTTCTTC
CAIRGTGEQFF
>TRBV7-9|.|.|TRBJ1-1
TGTGCCAGCAGCCCCCGGGGGCAGGGTATCGAAGCTTTCTTT
CASSPRGQGIEAFF
>TRBV19|.|few|TRBJ1-5
TGTGCCAGTAGCCCTCGTGGGTGGGAGTGGGGAAATCAGCCCCAGCATTTT
CASSPRGWEWGNQPQHF
>TRBV27|.|.|TRBJ2-7
TGTGCCAGCAGTCTATCCCCCGCCAGGGATTATTACTACGAGCAGTACTTC
CASSLSPARDYYYEQYF
>TRBV12-3/TRBV12-4|.|many|TRBJ2-5
TGTGCCAGCAGTTTAGCGCTGGGAGAGACCCAGTACTTC
CASSLALGETQYF
>TRBV9|.|.|TRBJ1-1
TGTGCCAGCAGCCCCGGACAGAGCGAGAACACTGAAGCTTTCTTT
CASSPGQSENTEAFF
>TRBV25-1|.|few|TRBJ2-7
TGTGCCAGCAGTTCGACCCTATACGAGCAGTACTTC
CASSSTLYEQYF
>TRBV12-3/TRBV12-4|TRBD1|few|TRBJ2-3
TGTGCGTCCCGAGAGACAGGGGTGAATACGCAGTATTTT
CASRETGVNTQYF
>TRBV11-1|.|.|TRBJ1-5
TGTGCCAGCAGCGCTAGTAGGAATCAGCCCCAGCATTTT
CASSASRNQPQHF
>TRBV7-8|TRBD2|.|TRBJ2-7
TGTGCCAGCAGCTCAAGAGGGACTAGCGGGGGGGCCTACGAGCAGTACTTC
CASSSRGTSGGAYEQYF
>TRBV6-2/TRBV6-3|TRBD2|many|TRBJ2-7
TGTGCCAGCAGACGCCGCGGGGGGGGCGCGTACGAGCAGTACTTC
CASRRRGGGAYEQYF
>TRBV6-2/TRBV6-3|.|.|TRBJ1-2
TGTGCCAGCAGTTATGGGGTGGATGGCTACACCTTC
CASSYGVDGYTF
>TRBV6-2/TRBV6-3|.|many|TRBJ1-1
TGTGCCAGCAGTTCGTGGAACACTGAAGCTTTCTTT
CASSSWNTEAFF
>TRBV7-2|.|few|TRBJ2-1
TGTGCCAGCAGCGCCCTAGTAAATGAGCAGTTCTTC
CASSALVNEQFF
>TRBV29-1|TRBD2|.|TRBJ2-1
TGCAGCGCGGGACTAGCGAACAATGAGCAGTTCTTC
CSAGLANNEQFF
>TRBV7-6|.|many|TRBJ2-7
TGTGCCAGCAGCTCACAGGGCTCCTACGAGCAGTACTTC
CASSSQGSYEQYF
>TRBV5-1|TRBD1|few|TRBJ1-1
TGCGCCAGCAGCTCGCAACCCACAGGGGGAGGCACTGAAGCTTTCTTT
CASSSQPTGGGTEAFF
>TRBV7-2|.|.|TRBJ2-1
TGTGCCAGCAAATTACAACTAGTTTCCTACAATGAGCAGTTCTTC
CASKLQLVSYNEQFF
>TRBV7-9|TRBD1|.|TRBJ1-1
TGTGCCAGCAGCCCGACTGGACAGGGGTTAAGCCATTCTGAAGCTTTCTTT
CASSPTGQGLSHSEAFF